This record concerns one T cell receptor (beta chain) sequence. Sequencing was performed with immunoSEQ multiplex PCR; in TCRdb, only in-frame clones are kept and a portion is missing. The sample lists roughly 110,000 clones, around 90% occurring once. The data derive from a study of blood T cell repertoires in COVID-19. Background on the study: Italy, Spain and the United States were the sources of the convalescent and acute COVID-19 samples.

Material: peripheral blood. The receptor comes from a woman aged 25 to 39 with acute or convalescent COVID-19.

CDR3 DNA sequence: TGTGCCACCAGAGATACAGGGTTATCCGGGGAGCTGTTTTTT. Its protein product is CATRDTGLSGELFF. The chain combines TRBV24-1 with TRBJ2-2, with D possibly TRBD1 on 6 matching bases. This CDR3 spans 14 amino acids. In germline, CDR1 is KGHDR, CDR2 SFDVKD. Deletions cut 7 bases from V and 6 bases from J, with 14 bases between.